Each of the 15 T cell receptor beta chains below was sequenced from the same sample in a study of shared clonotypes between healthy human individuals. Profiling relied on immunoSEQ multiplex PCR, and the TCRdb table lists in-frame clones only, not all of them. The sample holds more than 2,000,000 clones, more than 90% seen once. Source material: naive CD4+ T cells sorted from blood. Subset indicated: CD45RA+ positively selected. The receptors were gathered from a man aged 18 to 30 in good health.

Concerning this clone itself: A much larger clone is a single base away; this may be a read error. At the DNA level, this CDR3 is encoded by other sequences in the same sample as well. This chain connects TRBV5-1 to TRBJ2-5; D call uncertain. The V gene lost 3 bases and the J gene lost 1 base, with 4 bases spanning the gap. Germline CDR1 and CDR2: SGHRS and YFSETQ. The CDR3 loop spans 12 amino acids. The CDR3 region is CASSWAQETQYF. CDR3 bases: TGCGCCAGCAGCTGGGCCCAAGAGACCCAGTACTTC.

Here the CDR3 DNA reads TGTGCCAGCAGCTTAGCCAAGGGCGGGGTCAAAGAGACCCAGTACTTC. It is translated as CASSLAKGGVKETQYF. V gene TRBV7-9 combines with J gene TRBJ2-5, with D possibly matching TRBD2 (6 bases). CDR1 and CDR2 (germline): SEHNR, FQNEAQ (reference sequence). The CDR3 loop spans 16 amino acids. V lost 0 bases to trimming and J lost 3 bases, with 14 bases between them.

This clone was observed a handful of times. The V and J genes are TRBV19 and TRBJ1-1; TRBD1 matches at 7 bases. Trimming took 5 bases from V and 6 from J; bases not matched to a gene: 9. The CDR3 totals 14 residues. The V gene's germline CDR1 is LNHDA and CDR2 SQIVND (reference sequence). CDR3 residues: CASSSQDRVAEAFF. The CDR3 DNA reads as TGTGCCAGTAGTTCCCAAGACAGGGTTGCTGAAGCTTTCTTT.

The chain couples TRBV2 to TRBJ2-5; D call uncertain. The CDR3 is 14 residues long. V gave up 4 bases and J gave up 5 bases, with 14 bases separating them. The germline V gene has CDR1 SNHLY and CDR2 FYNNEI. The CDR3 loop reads CASSVGPLGETQYF. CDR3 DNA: TGTGCCAGCAGTGTTGGACCCCTGGGGGAGACCCAGTACTTC.

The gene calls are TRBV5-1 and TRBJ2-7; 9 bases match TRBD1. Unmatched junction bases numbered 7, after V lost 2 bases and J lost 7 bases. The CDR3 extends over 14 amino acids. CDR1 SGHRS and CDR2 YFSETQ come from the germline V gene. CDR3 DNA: TGCGCCAGCAGCTTACAGGGGGCAGTGGAAGAGCAGTACTTC. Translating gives CASSLQGAVEEQYF.

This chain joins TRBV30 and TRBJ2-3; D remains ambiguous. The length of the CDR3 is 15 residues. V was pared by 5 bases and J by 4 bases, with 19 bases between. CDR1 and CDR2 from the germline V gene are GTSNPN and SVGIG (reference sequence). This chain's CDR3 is CAWAFGLAVPDTQYF. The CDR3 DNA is TGTGCCTGGGCGTTTGGATTGGCCGTGCCAGATACGCAGTATTTT.

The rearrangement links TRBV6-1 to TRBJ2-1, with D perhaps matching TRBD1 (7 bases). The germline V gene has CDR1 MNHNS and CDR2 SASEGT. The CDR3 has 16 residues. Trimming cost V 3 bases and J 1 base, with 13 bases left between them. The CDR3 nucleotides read TGTGCCAGCAGTGACCCCAGGGGGGTTTCCTACAATGAGCAGTTCTTC. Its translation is CASSDPRGVSYNEQFF.

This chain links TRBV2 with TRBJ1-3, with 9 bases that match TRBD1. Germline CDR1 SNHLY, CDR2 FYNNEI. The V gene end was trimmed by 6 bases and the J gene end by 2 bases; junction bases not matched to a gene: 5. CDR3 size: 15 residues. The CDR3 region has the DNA TGTGCCAGCAGGGCAGGGACAGGGCCTGGAAACACCATATATTTT. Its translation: CASRAGTGPGNTIYF.

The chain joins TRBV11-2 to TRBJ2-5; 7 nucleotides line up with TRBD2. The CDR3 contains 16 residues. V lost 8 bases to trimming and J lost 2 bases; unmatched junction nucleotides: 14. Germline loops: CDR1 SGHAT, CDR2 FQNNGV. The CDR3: CASEPTAGIIQETQYF. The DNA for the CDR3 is TGTGCCAGCGAGCCGACAGCGGGAATTATTCAAGAGACCCAGTACTTC.

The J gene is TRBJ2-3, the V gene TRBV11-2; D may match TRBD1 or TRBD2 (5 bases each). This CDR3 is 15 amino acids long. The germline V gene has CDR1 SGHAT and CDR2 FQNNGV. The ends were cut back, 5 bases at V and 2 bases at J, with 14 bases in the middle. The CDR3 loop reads CASSHGIGATDTQYF. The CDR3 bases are TGTGCCAGCAGCCACGGGATCGGGGCCACAGATACGCAGTATTTT.

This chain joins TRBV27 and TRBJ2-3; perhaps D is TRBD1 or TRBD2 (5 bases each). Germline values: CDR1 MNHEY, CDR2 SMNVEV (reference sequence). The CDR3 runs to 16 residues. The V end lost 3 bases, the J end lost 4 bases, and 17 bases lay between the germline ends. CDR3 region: CASSFTPGPSPDTQYF. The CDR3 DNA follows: TGTGCCAGCAGTTTCACACCGGGGCCCTCACCAGATACGCAGTATTTT.

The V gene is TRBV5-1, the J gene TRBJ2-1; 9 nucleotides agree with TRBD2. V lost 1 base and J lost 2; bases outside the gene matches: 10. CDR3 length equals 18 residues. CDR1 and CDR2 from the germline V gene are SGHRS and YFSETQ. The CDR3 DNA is TGCGCCAGCAGCTTGACCCTAGCGGGATTTGGAACCTACAATGAGCAGTTCTTC. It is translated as CASSLTLAGFGTYNEQFF.

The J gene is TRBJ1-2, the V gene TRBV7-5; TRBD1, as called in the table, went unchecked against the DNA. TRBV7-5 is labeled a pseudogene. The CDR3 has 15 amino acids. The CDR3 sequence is CARSADRSQAPCYTF. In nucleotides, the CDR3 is TGTGCCAGAAGCGCAGACAGGAGCCAAGCCCCCTGCTACACCTTC.

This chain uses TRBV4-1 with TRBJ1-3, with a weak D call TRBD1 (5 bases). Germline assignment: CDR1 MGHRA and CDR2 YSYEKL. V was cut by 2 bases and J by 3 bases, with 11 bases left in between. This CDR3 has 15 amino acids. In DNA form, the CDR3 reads TGCGCCAGCAGCCAACTGTGGGGGGTTGGAAACACCATATATTTT. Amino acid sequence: CASSQLWGVGNTIYF.

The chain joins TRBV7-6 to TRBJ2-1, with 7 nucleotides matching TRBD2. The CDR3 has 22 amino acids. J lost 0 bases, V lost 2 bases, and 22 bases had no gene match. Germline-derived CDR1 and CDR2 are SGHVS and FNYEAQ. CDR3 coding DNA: TGTGCCAGCAGCTTAAATCGCTTCGATCCGCTAGCGGAGGGAAGCTCCTACAATGAGCAGTTCTTC. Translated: CASSLNRFDPLAEGSSYNEQFF.